These 18 T cell receptor beta chains originate from one sample sequenced in a study of blood T cell repertoires in COVID-19. Sequencing was performed with immunoSEQ multiplex PCR; in TCRdb, only in-frame clones are kept and a portion is missing. The repertoire holds 30,000 to 40,000 clones, with 80% to 90% as singletons. Specimen: peripheral blood. The receptors stem from a man aged 50 to 59 with acute or convalescent COVID-19.

The chain uses TRBV27 and TRBJ1-6; a weak D match, TRBD1 (5 bases). Trimming shortened V by 2 bases and J by 6 bases, and 14 bases separated the two germline ends. Per germline, CDR1 MNHEY and CDR2 SMNVEV (reference sequence). This CDR3 has 16 residues. CDR3: CASSLSPWQGNSPLHF. CDR3 bases: TGTGCCAGCAGTTTAAGTCCGTGGCAGGGTAATTCACCCCTCCACTTT.

This chain connects TRBV4-1 to TRBJ1-3, with D unresolved. The germline CDR1 and CDR2 sequences are MGHRA and YSYEKL. The CDR3 is 19 amino acids. V was clipped by 0 bases and J by 0 bases, with 18 bases between them. CDR3 DNA: TGCGCCAGCAGCCAAGATCGAGGAAGGTCCGGATTCTCTGGAAACACCATATATTTT. Its protein is CASSQDRGRSGFSGNTIYF.

J is TRBJ1-1 and V is TRBV28; D perhaps matches TRBD1 (5 bases). Trimming pared 2 bases from V and 5 bases from J, leaving 15 bases between. The CDR3 runs to 15 residues. Germline assignment: CDR1 MDHEN and CDR2 SYDVKM. DNA for the CDR3: TGTGCCAGCAGTTTAAACGCAGGGCGGGGAACTGAAGCTTTCTTT. This translates into CASSLNAGRGTEAFF.

The chain couples TRBV9 to TRBJ1-5; D gene uncertain. The germline gives CDR1 SGDLS, CDR2 YYNGEE. The V end lost 0 bases, the J end lost 0 bases, and 7 bases lay between the germline ends. The CDR3 covers 15 residues. The CDR3 protein is CASSVGPVSNQPQHF. In DNA, the CDR3 is TGTGCCAGCAGCGTAGGTCCCGTTAGCAATCAGCCCCAGCATTTT.

This clone was counted between two and nine times. The chain recombines TRBV4-1 with TRBJ2-1; TRBD2 matches at 7 bases. Germline V gene sequence: CDR1 MGHRA, CDR2 YSYEKL. CDR3 size: 15 residues. Trimming took 2 bases from V and 5 from J; bases not matched to a gene: 6. This CDR3 is CASSQRSGINNEQFF. CDR3 nucleotides: TGCGCCAGCAGCCAAAGGAGCGGGATCAACAATGAGCAGTTCTTC.

This clone was seen a handful of times. The chain couples TRBV28 to TRBJ2-2, with a tentative D call TRBD2 (5 bases). Trimming took off 3 bases at V and 3 bases at J, with 11 bases between the two ends. Germline-derived CDR1 and CDR2 are MDHEN and SYDVKM. The CDR3 spans 15 residues. CDR3 sequence reads: CASSLRVYDTGELFF. CDR3 coding DNA: TGTGCCAGCAGTTTGCGGGTATATGACACCGGGGAGCTGTTTTTT.

V and J are TRBV7-3 and TRBJ2-2, with 12 bases identical to TRBD2. The CDR3 has 16 amino acids. V shed 5 bases and J 3 bases; nucleotides not matched to a gene: 4. Germline-derived CDR1 and CDR2 are SGHTA and FQGTGA. CDR3 protein: CASSTRLAGDTGELFF. The CDR3 nucleotides are TGTGCCAGCAGCACACGACTAGCGGGGGACACCGGGGAGCTGTTTTTT.

This chain connects TRBV5-6 to TRBJ2-3; the D gene is possibly TRBD1 (6 bases). V was cut by 0 bases and J by 2 bases, with 13 bases left in between. CDR1 is SGHDT and CDR2 is YYEEEE in the germline V gene. The CDR3 spans 16 residues. The CDR3 DNA follows: TGTGCCAGCAGCTTGGGCAGGGGAACCTCCACAGATACGCAGTATTTT. Its protein is CASSLGRGTSTDTQYF.

As DNA, the CDR3 is TGTGCCAGCAGCTTTGGACTGGAAGAGACCCAGTACTTC. This codes for CASSFGLEETQYF. The J gene is TRBJ2-5, the V gene TRBV13; D is possibly TRBD2 (5 bases). The V and J ends lost 3 bases and 3 bases respectively, with 8 bases between them. Germline values: CDR1 PRHDT, CDR2 FYEKMQ (reference sequence). The CDR3 runs to 13 residues.

The chain employs TRBV9 and TRBJ2-5; TRBD2 is a possible D gene (5 bases). Germline CDR1 SGDLS, CDR2 YYNGEE. With 0 bases removed from V and 5 bases from J, the gap between germline ends came to 8 bases. The CDR3 spans 13 residues. The chain's CDR3 is CASSVGGWETQYF. Written as DNA, the CDR3 is TGTGCCAGCAGCGTAGGCGGGTGGGAGACCCAGTACTTC.

This clone was recorded only once. V usage is TRBV3-1 (or the pseudogene TRBV3-2) and J usage is TRBJ2-7; 12 nucleotides align to TRBD2. The CDR3 totals 14 residues. Germline CDR1 and CDR2: LGHDT and YNNKEL (reference sequence). The ends lost 5 bases at V and 7 bases at J; junction bases unmatched: 6. The CDR3 loop reads CASSNGLAGSEQYF. The DNA for the CDR3 is TGTGCCAGCAGCAACGGACTAGCGGGGAGTGAGCAGTACTTC.

This sequence joins TRBV4-2 and TRBJ2-1; 8 bases line up with TRBD2. J gave up 7 bases and V 0 bases, and 5 bases lay outside the gene matches. This CDR3 is 15 amino acids long. CDR1 is LGHNA, CDR2 YNFKEQ, per germline. CDR3 coding DNA: TGTGCCAGCAGCCAAGATGGGACTAGAGGAAATGAGCAGTTCTTC. Amino acids: CASSQDGTRGNEQFF.

J is TRBJ2-1 and V is TRBV11-3; TRBD2 agrees at 11 bases. With V trimmed by 1 base and J by 7 bases, 6 bases remained unmatched. CDR1 is SGHNT and CDR2 is YENEEA in the germline V gene. The CDR3 covers 16 residues. As DNA, the CDR3 is TGTGCCAGCAGCTTAGGCCGACTAGCGGGGATTAATGAGCAGTTCTTC. This codes for CASSLGRLAGINEQFF.

This rearrangement joins TRBV5-1 to TRBJ2-7; 9 nucleotides align to TRBD2. The ends lost 9 bases at V and 5 bases at J; junction bases unmatched: 12. This CDR3 comprises 14 residues. Germline V gives CDR1 SGHRS, CDR2 YFSETQ. CDR3 sequence: CAIWKIAGAHEQYF. CDR3 nucleotides: TGCGCCATCTGGAAAATAGCGGGAGCCCACGAGCAGTACTTC.

The CDR3 nucleotides read TGTGCCAGCAGCTTAGGGACAGGGGCGGCGGGTGGCTACACCTTC. This translates into CASSLGTGAAGGYTF. The chain combines TRBV7-6 with TRBJ1-2; TRBD1 aligns across 9 bases. Germline loops: CDR1 SGHVS, CDR2 FNYEAQ. V shed 1 base, J shed 7 bases, and the junction held 7 bases outside the gene matches. This CDR3 contains 15 residues. The whole variable domain, remainder taken from reference TRBV7-6 and TRBJ1-2, is GAGVSQSPRYKVTKRGQDVALRCDPISGHVSLYWYRQALGQGPEFLTYFNYEAQQDKSGLPNDRFSAERPEGSISTLTIQRTEQRDSAMYRCASSLGTGAAGGYTFGSGTRLTVV.

This clone was detected only a few times. The chain carries TRBV6-5 and TRBJ1-1; tentatively, D is TRBD1 (5 bases). Trimming removed 7 bases from V and 6 bases from J, with 9 bases in between. CDR1 is MNHEY, CDR2 SVGAGI, per germline. This CDR3 has 11 residues. The CDR3: CASTRGAEAFF. The CDR3 DNA reads as TGTGCCAGCACCCGGGGGGCTGAAGCTTTCTTT.

This clone was found a few times. The rearrangement joins TRBV13 to TRBJ2-7; D is ambiguous. The CDR3 spans 13 residues. Germline V gene sequence: CDR1 PRHDT, CDR2 FYEKMQ (reference sequence). Trimming left V 3 bases short and J 2 bases short, with 8 bases between. CDR3 bases: TGTGCCAGCAGCTTTGGCCTAGCCTACGAGCAGTACTTC. Translating gives CASSFGLAYEQYF.

The rearrangement joins TRBV19 to TRBJ2-5; D is possibly TRBD2 (5 bases). The CDR3 runs to 13 residues. Germline loops: CDR1 LNHDA, CDR2 SQIVND (reference sequence). The V end lost 9 bases, the J end lost 2 bases, and 13 bases lay between the germline ends. Here the CDR3 reads CARHGIQQETQYF. CDR3 bases: TGTGCCAGACACGGGATACAGCAAGAGACCCAGTACTTC.